These 20 T cell receptor beta chains were all obtained from the same sample, sequenced in a study of molecular identifiers for immune sequencing clone quantification. Each CDR3 protein is one row after TCRdb ran MiXCR on the PCR reads. This sample has roughly 65,000 distinct CDR3 sequences, with 17% found just once. Specimen: naive CD8+ T cells from blood, with Jurkat cell RNA spiked in. The subset: FACS-sorted CD8+CD4-CCR7+CD45RA+ naive T cells. Receptors originate from a human donor in good health. Some libraries in this study had Jurkat cell RNA spiked in.

This clonotype has ten or more counts. The chain uses TRBV7-3 and TRBJ2-1, with TRBD2 matching over 11 bases. Looked up from germline, CDR1 is SGHTA and CDR2 is FQGTGA. J lost 4 bases, V lost 2 bases, and 4 bases had no gene match. The CDR3 covers 16 residues. DNA of the CDR3: TGTGCCAGCAGCTTAGAAGGGACTAGCGGATACAATGAGCAGTTCTTC. It translates to CASSLEGTSGYNEQFF.

The chain couples TRBV5-1 to TRBJ2-7, with 9 bases fitting TRBD1. V shed 0 bases and J 3 bases; nucleotides not matched to a gene: 19. The length of the CDR3 is 20 residues. Germline V gene lookup returns CDR1 SGHRS and CDR2 YFSETQ. The CDR3 DNA follows: TGCGCCAGCAGCTTGGATTCTTTAGGGCCCCCGGGACAGGGTGTCTACGAGCAGTACTTC. Translated, it gives CASSLDSLGPPGQGVYEQYF. Filled out from reference TRBV5-1 and TRBJ2-7, the complete variable domain reads KAGVTQTPRYLIKTRGQQVTLSCSPISGHRSVSWYQQTPGQGLQFLFEYFSETQRNKGNFPGRFSGRQFSNSRSEMNVSTLELGDSALYLCASSLDSLGPPGQGVYEQYFGPGTRLTVT.

The V call is TRBV14, the J call TRBJ2-7; D might be TRBD1 (6 bases). This CDR3 spans 14 amino acids. Between the trimmed V and J ends, which lost 5 bases and 3 bases, there was a span of 14 bases. CDR1 and CDR2 (germline): SGHDN, FVKESK. In DNA, the CDR3 is TGTGCCAGCAGCGAACTAAACAGGGACTACGAGCAGTACTTC. As protein: CASSELNRDYEQYF. The full variable domain, with the rest looked up from reference TRBV14 and TRBJ2-7, is EAGVTQFPSHSVIEKGQTVTLRCDPISGHDNLYWYRRVMGKEIKFLLHFVKESKQDESGMPNNRFLAERTGGTYSTLKVQPAELEDSGVYFCASSELNRDYEQYFGPGTRLTVT.

A remark on this clonotype: A much larger clonotype is one base distant, so this may be a read error. The V gene is TRBV12-3 or TRBV12-4, the J gene TRBJ2-2; 7 bases map to TRBD1. The CDR3 contains 16 residues. CDR3 protein: CASSPGTDANTGELVF. In nucleotides, the CDR3 is TGTGCCAGCAGTCCCGGGACAGACGCGAACACCGGGGAGCTGGTTTTT.

In its sample, this clonotype was seen a few times. This may be a read error: a much more frequent sequence differs by one nucleotide. The chain couples TRBV9 to TRBJ1-4; tentative D call: TRBD1 (5 bases). The germline CDR1 and CDR2 sequences are SGDLS and YYNGEE. With 4 bases removed from V and 5 bases from J, the gap between germline ends came to 12 bases. The CDR3 contains 14 residues. The CDR3 DNA follows: TGTGCCAGCAGCCCCGGACGGGGGAATGAAAAACTGTTTTTT. Protein sequence: CASSPGRGNEKLFF.

This clonotype was seen many times. The CDR3 reads CASSLGDRFTDTQYF. The CDR3 DNA follows: TGTGCCAGCAGCTTGGGGGACAGGTTCACAGATACGCAGTATTTT. The V and J genes are TRBV5-6 and TRBJ2-3; the match to TRBD1 covers 8 bases. Germline loops: CDR1 SGHDT, CDR2 YYEEEE. The junction had 2 bases not matched to a gene; V was cut back by 0 bases and J by 2 bases. The CDR3 is made up of 15 amino acids.

This clonotype was counted many times. The chain employs TRBV27 and TRBJ2-2; D gene ambiguous. Germline CDR1 MNHEY, CDR2 SMNVEV (reference sequence). This CDR3 spans 13 amino acids. Trimming removed 5 bases from V and 7 bases from J, with 11 bases in between. CDR3: CASSRLVFGELFF. CDR3 DNA sequence: TGTGCCAGCAGTAGGCTAGTCTTCGGGGAGCTGTTTTTT.

This clonotype was detected many times. The chain uses TRBV10-3 and TRBJ2-3, with TRBD2 identical over 12 bases. J was trimmed by 0 bases and V by 6 bases; bases with no gene match: 4. The CDR3 contains 16 residues. CDR1 and CDR2 (germline): ENHRY, SYGVKD. The CDR3 region is CAIRTGTSGSTDTQYF. DNA for the CDR3: TGTGCCATCAGAACCGGGACTAGCGGGAGCACAGATACGCAGTATTTT.

This clonotype has just a few counts. The CDR3 coding sequence is TGTGCCATCACCCCCGAGGCGGGAGCCTACGAGCAGTACTTC. Protein sequence: CAITPEAGAYEQYF. The chain employs TRBV10-3 and TRBJ2-7, with TRBD2 matching over 7 bases. Germline V CDR1 and CDR2: ENHRY, SYGVKD. The CDR3 length is 14 residues. The V and J ends lost 7 bases and 2 bases, in that order; junction bases with no gene match: 8.

J is TRBJ1-1 and V is TRBV6-1; D gene unclear. V was cut by 3 bases and J by 0 bases, with 11 bases left in between. The germline V gene encodes CDR1 MNHNS and CDR2 SASEGT. The CDR3 loop spans 15 amino acids. The CDR3 protein is CASSDYTVMNTEAFF. The CDR3 bases are TGTGCCAGCAGTGACTACACGGTCATGAACACTGAAGCTTTCTTT.

The table lists this clonotype with many counts. The chain is built from TRBV14 and TRBJ2-5; D remains unclear. With 1 base removed from V and 5 bases from J, the gap between germline ends came to 14 bases. The length of the CDR3 is 15 residues. Germline CDR1 reads SGHDN; CDR2 reads FVKESK. CDR3: CASSQVFRPVETQYF. CDR3 in DNA: TGTGCCAGCAGCCAAGTATTCCGGCCCGTGGAGACCCAGTACTTC.

There are many counts of this clonotype. V and J are TRBV6-6 and TRBJ2-7, with 7 bases aligning to TRBD1. The germline gives CDR1 MNHNY, CDR2 SVGAGI (reference sequence). Germline trimming cut 5 bases from V and 5 bases from J; bases unmatched to any gene: 18. The CDR3 has 17 residues. CDR3 nucleotides: TGTGCCAGCAGTCCAGACAACCCGTCCCTCACAGGGGACGAGCAGTACTTC. As protein: CASSPDNPSLTGDEQYF.

Comments on this clonotype: This may arise from a read error, as a much more abundant clone is one base away. V usage is TRBV7-9 and J usage is TRBJ2-7, with D unclear. This CDR3 comprises 16 residues. Per the germline V gene, CDR1 is SEHNR and CDR2 is FQNEAQ (reference sequence). CDR3 sequence reads: CASSLVPSFGSCEQYF. CDR3 sequence (DNA): TGTGCCAGCAGCTTAGTGCCGAGCTTTGGCTCCTGCGAGCAGTACTTC. Variable domain in full (rest from reference TRBV7-9 and TRBJ2-7): DTGVSQNPRHKITKRGQNVTFRCDPISEHNRLYWYRQTLGQGPEFLTYFQNEAQLEKSRLLSDRFSAERPKGSFSTLEIQRTEQGDSAMYLCASSLVPSFGSCEQYFGPGTRLTVT.

Concerning this clonotype: This may arise from a read error, as a much more abundant clone is one base away. The CDR3 protein is CASSYPNEKYF. CDR3 nucleotide sequence: TGTGCCAGCAGTTATCCCAACGAGAAGTACTTC. The chain carries TRBV6-2 or TRBV6-3 and TRBJ2-7; no clear D gene. Per the germline V gene, CDR1 is MNHEY and CDR2 is SVGEGT. This CDR3 spans 11 amino acids.

Notes on this clonotype: This may come from a read error, since a much larger clone is one base off. J is TRBJ2-7 and V is TRBV7-2; TRBD2 aligns across 9 bases. This CDR3 has 15 residues. Germline CDR1 reads SGHTA; CDR2 reads FQGNSA. CDR3 protein: CASSFLAGLTYGQYF. The CDR3 DNA follows: TGTGCCAGCAGCTTTCTAGCGGGGCTCACGTACGGGCAGTACTTC.

This clonotype has at least ten counts. This rearrangement joins TRBV19 to TRBJ1-1, with D hard to call. The CDR3 covers 13 residues. Germline-derived CDR1 and CDR2 are LNHDA and SQIVND (reference sequence). Trimming left V 3 bases short and J 1 base short, with 6 bases between. The chain's CDR3 is CASSIYRNTEAFF. The CDR3 DNA reads TGTGCCAGTAGTATCTACAGGAACACTGAAGCTTTCTTT.

This clonotype has at least ten counts. The chain recombines TRBV15 with TRBJ1-5, with a possible D match to TRBD1 (6 bases). The CDR3 extends over 13 amino acids. The V end lost 3 bases, the J end lost 4 bases, and 7 bases lay between the germline ends. CDR1 LNHNV and CDR2 YYDKDF come from the germline V gene (reference sequence). The CDR3 here is CATSSDRNQPQHF. CDR3 in DNA: TGTGCCACCAGCAGTGACAGGAATCAGCCCCAGCATTTT.

This clonotype was observed at least ten times. J is TRBJ2-7 and V is TRBV5-5; 10 nucleotides match TRBD1. This CDR3 contains 15 residues. Germline CDR1 SGHKS, CDR2 YYEKEE (reference sequence). The trim removed 4 bases at V and 4 bases at J, leaving 8 bases unmatched. The CDR3 bases are TGTGCCAGCAGCCCATACGGGACAGGGGTATACGAGCAGTACTTC. Protein product: CASSPYGTGVYEQYF.

The CDR3 loop reads CASSFSTSSGEQFF. The CDR3 region has the DNA TGTGCCAGCAGTTTTAGCACTAGCTCGGGTGAGCAGTTCTTC. The rearrangement links TRBV27 to TRBJ2-1; a possible D gene is TRBD2 (6 bases). The germline gives CDR1 MNHEY, CDR2 SMNVEV (reference sequence). Trimming cost V 3 bases and J 9 bases, with 15 bases left between them. The CDR3 loop spans 14 amino acids.

This clonotype showed up just once. Given a much more abundant clone one base away, this may be a read error. This likely comes from a read error, as the CDR3 has no conserved phenylalanine or tryptophan at its end. This rearrangement joins TRBV5-1 to TRBJ2-7; D possibly corresponds to TRBD2 (5 bases). Looked up from germline, CDR1 is SGHRS and CDR2 is YFSETQ. V was pared by 0 bases and J by 0 bases, with 19 bases between. The CDR3 is 18 residues long. The CDR3 reads CASSLAPSVEEISYEQYS. The CDR3 DNA is TGCGCCAGCAGCTTGGCCCCTTCGGTGGAGGAAATCTCCTACGAGCAGTACTCC.